Listed here are 32 T cell receptor beta chains from one sample, sequenced in a study of T cell repertoires in cytomegalovirus infection. Each CDR3 protein is one row after TCRdb ran MiXCR on the reads. The sample yields about 770,000 distinct CDR3 sequences, about 28% seen once. No antigens are known for them. The starting material was cultured CD8+ T cells from PBMCs, obtained from culture after CMV antigen stimulation. These receptor sequences come from a human donor in good health (CMV status not recorded). Some clones in this sample may be carry-over from other donors' samples.

This chain links TRBV27 with TRBJ2-3, with D perhaps being TRBD1 or TRBD2 (5 bases each). CDR1 MNHEY and CDR2 SMNVEV come from the germline V gene (reference sequence). The CDR3 runs 14 residues. The V and J ends lost 4 bases and 1 base respectively, with 9 bases between them. CDR3 amino acids: CASSWGSGTDTQYF. CDR3 sequence (DNA): TGTGCCAGCAGTTGGGGGAGTGGCACAGATACGCAGTATTTT.

This clonotype showed up many times. The chain carries TRBV7-9 and TRBJ2-1, with D perhaps TRBD2 (7 bases). The V end lost 8 bases, the J end lost 14 bases, and 22 bases lay between the germline ends. The CDR3 has 13 residues. Germline V lookup: CDR1 SEHNR, CDR2 FQNEAQ (reference sequence). CDR3: CASSQGGGTEKFF. The CDR3 nucleotides are TGTGCCAGCTCCCAAGGGGGGGGCACGGAAAAGTTCTTC.

The chain carries TRBV6-5 and TRBJ2-7; TRBD1 agrees at 8 bases. Germline V gene data show CDR1 as MNHEY and CDR2 as SVGAGI. The CDR3 sequence is 14 residues long. The trim removed 5 bases at V and 1 base at J, leaving 4 bases unmatched. Here the CDR3 DNA reads TGTGCCAGCAGTCACGGACAGGGTTCCTACGAGCAGTACTTC. This encodes CASSHGQGSYEQYF.

This clonotype was seen at least ten times. The chain uses TRBV19 and TRBJ2-5, with 10 bases identical to TRBD1. The germline CDR1 and CDR2 sequences are LNHDA and SQIVND (reference sequence). The CDR3 has 22 residues. V trimming: 5 bases; J trimming: 0 bases; junction bases outside the gene matches: 24. CDR3 DNA: TGTGCCAGTAGTTACCGACTTAAGATCAAGGGACAGGGGCGAACTTACCAAGAGACCCAGTACTTC. Its translation is CASSYRLKIKGQGRTYQETQYF.

The rearrangement uses TRBV6-6 and TRBJ2-1, with TRBD2 matching over 15 bases. Trimming took 6 bases from V and 9 from J; bases not matched to a gene: 6. Germline CDR1 and CDR2: MNHNY and SVGAGI (reference sequence). The CDR3 covers 15 residues. The CDR3 loop is CASRSPGLAGGEQFF. The DNA of the CDR3 is TGTGCCAGCAGATCCCCGGGACTAGCGGGGGGTGAGCAGTTCTTC.

J is TRBJ2-5 and V is TRBV29-1; D unresolved. This CDR3 spans 15 amino acids. Germline CDR1 reads SQVTM; CDR2 reads ANQGSEA. Trimming cost V 1 base and J 0 bases, with 12 bases left between them. The CDR3 DNA follows: TGCAGCGTTGAAGTGTCCCTCACGTACCAAGAGACCCAGTACTTC. The encoded protein is CSVEVSLTYQETQYF. The full variable domain, its missing parts supplied by reference TRBV29-1 and TRBJ2-5, is SAVISQKPSRDICQRGTSLTIQCQVDSQVTMMFWYRQQPGQSLTLIATANQGSEATYESGFVIDKFPISRPNLTFSTLTVSNMSPEDSSIYLCSVEVSLTYQETQYFGPGTRLLVL.

V and J are TRBV27 and TRBJ2-3; D not certain. CDR3 length: 14 residues. Trimming took off 6 bases at V and 6 bases at J, with 16 bases between the two ends. CDR1 is MNHEY and CDR2 is SMNVEV in the germline V gene (reference sequence). The CDR3 bases are TGTGCCAGCAGCAGGTTCATCCCCGGCGATACGCAGTATTTT. It encodes CASSRFIPGDTQYF.

The V and J genes are TRBV7-9 and TRBJ2-2; the match to TRBD1 covers 9 bases. CDR1 SEHNR and CDR2 FQNEAQ come from the germline V gene (reference sequence). The CDR3 loop spans 15 amino acids. Unmatched junction bases numbered 8, after V lost 7 bases and J lost 5 bases. For the CDR3, the DNA is TGTGCCAGCAACCAAAGGGACAGGGTAACCGGGGAGCTGTTTTTT. Its protein is CASNQRDRVTGELFF.

This clonotype was recorded a few times. The chain has TRBV6-5 and TRBJ2-3; TRBD2 matches at 7 bases. The junction had 11 bases not matched to a gene; V was cut back by 8 bases and J by 3 bases. Germline V CDR1 and CDR2: MNHEY, SVGAGI. The CDR3 is 15 residues long. CDR3 sequence reads: CASCLQSGGTDTQYF. In DNA form, the CDR3 reads TGTGCCAGCTGTCTGCAATCGGGGGGTACAGATACGCAGTATTTT.

This clonotype was seen more than once but under ten times. The CDR3 region is CASSEGMNYGYTF. The CDR3 coding sequence is TGTGCCAGCAGTGAGGGAATGAACTATGGCTACACCTTC. J is TRBJ1-2 and V is TRBV6-1; D remains ambiguous. Trimming removed 3 bases at V and 2 bases at J, with 7 bases between. The CDR3 runs 13 residues. Germline V CDR1 and CDR2: MNHNS, SASEGT.

V and J are TRBV12-3 or TRBV12-4 and TRBJ2-1; 10 nucleotides match TRBD2. CDR3 length: 15 amino acids. V trimming: 2 bases; J trimming: 7 bases; junction bases outside the gene matches: 5. CDR3 region: CASSLSASGGNEQFF. CDR3 coding DNA: TGTGCCAGCAGTTTAAGTGCTAGCGGGGGTAATGAGCAGTTCTTC.

The chain recombines TRBV7-3 with TRBJ2-1, with D uncertain. V was clipped by 1 base and J by 4 bases, with 14 bases between them. This CDR3 region has 16 residues. Germline CDR1 and CDR2: SGHTA and FQGTGA. This CDR3 is CASSLSGPDGYNEQFF. CDR3 bases: TGTGCCAGCAGCTTAAGTGGTCCTGACGGTTACAATGAGCAGTTCTTC.

The chain couples TRBV6-2 or TRBV6-3 to TRBJ1-6, with D perhaps matching TRBD1 (5 bases). Germline V CDR1 and CDR2: MNHEY, SVGEGT. The CDR3 is 15 residues long. V shed 5 bases and J shed 6 bases, with 14 bases lying between them. This CDR3 is CASSKDTVVNSPLHF. CDR3 DNA sequence: TGTGCCAGCAGTAAGGACACCGTCGTTAATTCACCCCTCCACTTT.

The CDR3 region is CASTDAGLSGNTIYF. CDR3 nucleotide sequence: TGTGCCAGCACCGACGCCGGACTCTCTGGAAACACCATATATTTT. The V gene is TRBV2, the J gene TRBJ1-3; D gene uncertain. The length of the CDR3 is 15 residues. Trimming took off 7 bases at V and 0 bases at J, with 13 bases between the two ends. Germline V lookup: CDR1 SNHLY, CDR2 FYNNEI.

This chain links TRBV7-2 with TRBJ1-3; D may be TRBD1 (5 bases). V gave up 5 bases and J gave up 2 bases, with 13 bases separating them. The germline V gene encodes CDR1 SGHTA and CDR2 FQGNSA. The CDR3 consists of 15 residues. CDR3 protein: CASSLYVGAGNTIYF. CDR3 DNA: TGTGCCAGCAGCCTTTATGTGGGGGCTGGAAACACCATATATTTT.

The chain carries TRBV6-1 and TRBJ2-7; 7 nucleotides line up with TRBD2. Per the germline V gene, CDR1 is MNHNS and CDR2 is SASEGT. Unmatched junction bases numbered 2, after V lost 6 bases and J lost 3 bases. The CDR3 is 12 residues long. For the CDR3, the DNA is TGTGCCAGCAGAAGGGACTACTACGAGCAGTACGTC. The encoded protein is CASRRDYYEQYV.

The rearrangement joins TRBV11-1 to TRBJ1-1, with a possible D match to TRBD1 (6 bases). Germline V gene sequence: CDR1 SGHAT, CDR2 FQDESV (reference sequence). This CDR3 has 16 amino acids. The V end was cut by 5 bases, the J end by 2 bases, with 18 bases between. The CDR3 loop is CASSPSIGQTNTEAFF. The DNA for the CDR3 is TGTGCCAGCAGCCCATCCATCGGACAGACAAACACTGAAGCTTTCTTT.

The CDR3, as DNA: TGTGCCAGCAGCTCCCGGTGGGACAGGGGTGCTCACGAGCAGTACTTC. Translating gives CASSSRWDRGAHEQYF. V usage is TRBV5-6 and J usage is TRBJ2-7; 10 positions match TRBD1. The CDR3 runs to 16 residues. Germline trimming cut 3 bases from V and 5 bases from J; bases unmatched to any gene: 11. Germline values: CDR1 SGHDT, CDR2 YYEEEE.

This clonotype showed up just once. The chain has TRBV27 and TRBJ1-1, with 7 bases fitting TRBD1. CDR3 length equals 13 residues. V lost 4 bases, J lost 10 bases, and 9 bases stayed unmatched. Germline V gene lookup returns CDR1 MNHEY and CDR2 SMNVEV (reference sequence). The CDR3 spells CASSSRQGGRAFF. The CDR3 DNA reads as TGTGCCAGCAGTTCCCGACAGGGCGGGAGAGCTTTCTTT.

This clonotype appeared many times. The CDR3 bases are TGTGCCAGCAGCTTAGGACAGGGGGCCTACGAGCAGTACTTC. This sequence encodes CASSLGQGAYEQYF. The rearrangement links TRBV27 to TRBJ2-7, with 10 positions matching TRBD1. Germline CDR1 is MNHEY and CDR2 is SMNVEV (reference sequence). This CDR3 has 14 residues. The V gene end was trimmed by 6 bases and the J gene end by 2 bases; junction bases not matched to a gene: 4.

This clonotype has only a few counts. The genes are TRBV19 and TRBJ1-1; no clear D. CDR1 is LNHDA, CDR2 SQIVND, per germline (reference sequence). The CDR3 runs to 15 residues. V lost 1 base to trimming and J lost 1 base, with 10 bases between them. Here the CDR3 reads CASSIAWTGNTEAFF. The CDR3 region has the DNA TGTGCCAGTAGTATAGCATGGACTGGGAACACTGAAGCTTTCTTT. The full variable domain, completed using reference TRBV19 and TRBJ1-1, is DGGITQSPKYLFRKEGQNVTLSCEQNLNHDAMYWYRQDPGQGLRLIYYSQIVNDFQKGDIAEGYSVSREKKESFPLTVTSAQKNPTAFYLCASSIAWTGNTEAFFGQGTRLTVV.

About this clonotype: One base away lies a much larger clone, so this may be a sequencing read error. The rearrangement joins TRBV11-3 to TRBJ2-7; 8 bases agree with TRBD1. Germline trimming cut 4 bases from V and 2 bases from J; bases unmatched to any gene: 4. CDR3 length equals 14 residues. Germline V lookup: CDR1 SGHNT, CDR2 YENEEA. CDR3 sequence: CASSYRDRPYEQYF. CDR3 bases: TGTGCCAGCAGCTACCGGGACAGGCCCTACGAGCAGTACTTC.

This clonotype occurred a few times. J is TRBJ2-7 and V is TRBV27, with TRBD1 identical over 10 bases. Per the germline V gene, CDR1 is MNHEY and CDR2 is SMNVEV (reference sequence). The CDR3 extends over 12 amino acids. The V segment lost 6 bases and the J segment 6 bases; nucleotides outside the gene matches: 2. The CDR3 sequence: CASRTGGGEQYV. The CDR3 DNA follows: TGTGCCAGCAGGACAGGGGGCGGCGAGCAGTACGTC.

The J gene is TRBJ2-2, the V gene TRBV25-1, with 9 nucleotides matching TRBD1. Per germline, CDR1 MGHDK and CDR2 SYGVNS. This CDR3 has 17 amino acids. The V and J ends lost 1 base and 6 bases, in that order; junction bases with no gene match: 9. This CDR3 reads CASSELSRGTGPGELFF. The CDR3 region has the DNA TGTGCCAGCAGTGAATTGAGTCGTGGGACAGGGCCCGGGGAGCTGTTTTTT.

This chain connects TRBV12-3 or TRBV12-4 to TRBJ2-2; D ambiguous. The CDR3 loop spans 14 amino acids. The ends were cut back, 5 bases at V and 5 bases at J, with 12 bases in the middle. DNA of the CDR3: TGTGCCAGCAGTCCTACCCCAGGTACCGGGGAGCTGTTTTTT. It translates to CASSPTPGTGELFF.

This clonotype was counted between two and nine times. The chain couples TRBV4-2 to TRBJ1-1, with D perhaps matching TRBD1 (6 bases). Germline V gene data show CDR1 as LGHNA and CDR2 as YNFKEQ. The CDR3 loop spans 13 amino acids. The V and J ends lost 3 bases and 5 bases respectively, with 10 bases between them. The DNA for the CDR3 is TGTGCCAGCAGCCACGGGGGCCGGACTGAAGCTTTCTTT. Translation: CASSHGGRTEAFF.

The chain joins TRBV7-9 to TRBJ2-2; 10 bases are a match to TRBD1. CDR3 size: 17 residues. Per the germline V gene, CDR1 is SEHNR and CDR2 is FQNEAQ (reference sequence). V shed 5 bases and J 5 bases; nucleotides not matched to a gene: 11. The CDR3 is CASSGDRGTRGTGELFF. In DNA, the CDR3 is TGTGCCAGCAGCGGGGACAGGGGCACGCGGGGGACCGGGGAGCTGTTTTTT.

This chain links TRBV12-3 or TRBV12-4 with TRBJ2-1, with D perhaps matching TRBD1 (6 bases). Deletions cut 5 bases from V and 6 bases from J, with 20 bases between. This CDR3 spans 16 amino acids. The CDR3 DNA reads TGTGCCAGCAGTCAACCGCCACAGGGTATGGGCAATGAGCAGTTCTTC. This encodes CASSQPPQGMGNEQFF.

The chain joins TRBV6-2 or TRBV6-3 to TRBJ2-7; TRBD2 is a possible D gene (5 bases). CDR3 length: 14 amino acids. Trimming pared 6 bases from V and 6 bases from J, leaving 18 bases between. CDR1 is MNHEY, CDR2 SVGEGT, per germline. Here the CDR3 reads CASSIFSGGGEQYV. CDR3 nucleotide sequence: TGTGCCAGCAGCATCTTCTCCGGAGGTGGCGAGCAGTACGTC.

This rearrangement joins TRBV15 to TRBJ1-5, with TRBD1 as a possible D gene (5 bases). Germline V gene data show CDR1 as LNHNV and CDR2 as YYDKDF (reference sequence). This CDR3 spans 15 amino acids. V was shortened by 0 bases and J by 1 base, with 7 bases between the two germline ends. As DNA, the CDR3 is TGTGCCACCAGCAGAGAGGGGGGGAGCAATCAGCCCCAGCATTTT. It translates to CATSREGGSNQPQHF.

In its sample, this clonotype was seen many times. This chain links TRBV7-9 with TRBJ2-1; 14 nucleotides agree with TRBD2. V shed 7 bases and J 9 bases; nucleotides not matched to a gene: 5. Looked up from germline, CDR1 is SEHNR and CDR2 is FQNEAQ (reference sequence). The CDR3 is made up of 14 amino acids. CDR3 coding DNA: TGTGCCAGCACGGGACTAGCGGGGGTGGTTGAGCAGTTCTTC. This sequence encodes CASTGLAGVVEQFF.

The chain links TRBV6-2 or TRBV6-3 to TRBJ2-1; D perhaps matches TRBD2 (6 bases). The CDR3 length is 14 residues. Germline V gives CDR1 MNHEY, CDR2 SVGEGT. The germline V and J ends were trimmed by 1 base and 9 bases, with 13 bases remaining between them. CDR3 sequence: CASSYLRGVGEQFF. For the CDR3, the DNA is TGTGCCAGCAGTTACTTGCGGGGAGTCGGTGAGCAGTTCTTC.